The T cell receptor beta chain under discussion was sequenced for a study of post-analysis software for immune sequencing data. Study results and limitations: Compared against controls, patients with multiple sclerosis displayed significantly lower normalized Chao1 diversity.

Of note for this clonotype: Antigen: not known.

cDNA libraries of TCR beta carried unique molecular identifiers. T cells numbering about 0.9 to 11 million yielded approximately 500,000 cDNA molecules. Each CDR3 protein gets one entry after TCRdb re-called the PCR reads with MiXCR. Of hundreds of thousands of distinct CDR3 sequences in the sample, 55% to 60% were seen once. This sequence was found in a girl between 2 and 10 years old with multiple sclerosis. Input material: blood.

The DNA of the CDR3 is TGCAGTGCTAGAGGGGGGCGGGCACCCGAGCAGTTCTTC. Amino acid sequence: CSARGGRAPEQFF. The J gene is TRBJ2-1, the V gene TRBV20-1; D possibly corresponds to TRBD1 (6 bases). The germline V gene has CDR1 DFQATT and CDR2 SNEGSKA (reference sequence). The CDR3 totals 13 residues. Trimming shortened V by 1 base and J by 10 bases, and 14 bases separated the two germline ends.